This TCR beta chain was captured in a study of T cell changes during pregnancy in multiple sclerosis. This table comes from immunoSEQ multiplex PCR, and its TCRdb copy is limited to in-frame clones, with some not included. Here the sample spans more than 100,000 clones, 92% being singletons. Germline values: CDR1 SGHNT, CDR2 YYREEE (reference sequence). The length of the CDR3 is 14 residues. Deletions cut 2 bases from V and 2 bases from J, with 9 bases between. The gene calls are TRBV5-4 and TRBJ2-3, with D tentatively TRBD1 (5 bases). Sequencing used peripheral blood, obtained after pregnancy. The sequence came from a female donor with multiple sclerosis, enrolled in a pregnancy study. The CDR3 spells CASSFRQFTDTQYF. In nucleotides, the CDR3 is TGTGCCAGCAGCTTTAGACAGTTCACAGATACGCAGTATTTT.